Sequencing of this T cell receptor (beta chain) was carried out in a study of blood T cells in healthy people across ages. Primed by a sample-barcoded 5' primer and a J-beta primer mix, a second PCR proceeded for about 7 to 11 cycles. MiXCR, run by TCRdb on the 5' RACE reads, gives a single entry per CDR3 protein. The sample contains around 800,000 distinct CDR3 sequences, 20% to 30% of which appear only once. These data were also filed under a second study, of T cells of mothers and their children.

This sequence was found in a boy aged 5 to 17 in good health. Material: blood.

The CDR3 bases are TGTGCCATCAGTGAACAGGGCGGGGGGGCCCCGAATGAGCAGTTCTTC. Protein sequence: CAISEQGGGAPNEQFF. The rearrangement uses TRBV10-3 and TRBJ2-1, with 9 bases matching TRBD2. Losses at the gene ends were 3 bases for V and 7 bases for J; bases not matched to a gene: 10. This CDR3 spans 16 amino acids. CDR1 ENHRY and CDR2 SYGVKD come from the germline V gene.